This TCR beta chain was sequenced during a study of OX40 agonist ivuxolimab in advanced cancers. In the study overall: Ivuxolimab, which targeted the costimulatory receptor OX40 (CD134), was an agonistic, fully human IgG2 monoclonal antibody. A male proportion of 75% to 85% and a mean age of approximately 55 years, ranging from about 23 to 90, were recorded for the dose-escalation cohort. Intravenous ivuxolimab was administered to patients every 2 weeks at six dose levels: 0.01, 0.1, 0.3, 1.5, 3 and 10 mg/kg. Three dose-escalation patients achieved partial responses, one with hepatocellular carcinoma and two with cutaneous melanoma. The paper reports the monotherapy dose-escalation portion (N of about 52 patients) of the phase I ivuxolimab trial. The purpose of peripheral TCRbeta sequencing was to test whether ivuxolimab changed TCR sequence diversity and led to clonal T-cell expansion. Among the roughly 54 dose-escalation patients, about 19 had hepatocellular carcinoma, about 15 melanoma, 9 renal cell carcinoma and 9 head and neck cancer. Patients were allowed to have had prior anti-PD-1, anti-PD-L1 or anti-CTLA-4 therapy, and 30% to 40% of the dose-escalation patients had previously received checkpoint inhibitors. On the study overall, not on this receptor specifically: At doses from 0.1 to 3.0 mg/kg, clonal expansion was seen in both CD4+ and CD8+ blood T cells between baseline and week 6. Low levels of normalized T-cell clonal expansion were also seen in some nonresponding patients. On average, CD8+ T cells showed more expanded clones than CD4+ T cells after ivuxolimab. The antigen specificity of the clonally expanded peripheral T cells was not determined. In the 0.1-3.0 mg/kg groups, partial responders were among the patients with the lowest normalized peripheral clonal expansion, particularly in CD8+ T cells.

Genomic DNA was extracted from sorted cells for sequencing of the TCRbeta CDR3 region. The immunoSEQ Assay was used to sequence the TCRbeta CDR3 regions. Held by TCRdb, this immuneACCESS table contains in-frame sequences only and omits some clones. Under half of the omission traces to an unresolved V gene where checked; the cause of the rest is unknown. This sample has under 50,000 clones in its table, and 85% to 90% of those were observed once. Of the sample, roughly 30% is held by the ten largest clones. About this clone itself: Its specific antigen is unknown. It has no much larger one-base neighbor in the sample; base qualities were not kept. In the same sample, other DNA sequences code for this CDR3.

The trial excluded patients who had a history of autoimmune disease or who were on systemic immunosuppression. Peripheral blood for TCR sequencing was drawn from every dose cohort at baseline, at cycle 4 day 1 and at cycle 7 day 1. The samples were drawn from a first-in-human, open-label, multicenter phase I dose-escalation trial of ivuxolimab. Adults with locally advanced or metastatic melanoma, renal cell carcinoma, hepatocellular carcinoma or head and neck squamous cell carcinoma were enrolled in the trial. Before TCR sequencing, CD4+ and CD8+ T cells were separately sorted from peripheral blood. The sequence was collected from an adult with an advanced solid tumor such as melanoma, head and neck, liver or kidney cancer. This sample comprised CD4+ or CD8+ T cells sorted from blood, obtained in a trial of the OX40 agonist ivuxolimab.

The DNA reads TGTGCCAGCAGCCCCAGACAGGGGGATGGCTACACCTTC. Its product reads: CASSPRQGDGYTF. In this chain, TRBV14 is recombined with TRBJ1-2; the junction holds 9 bases that match TRBD1. As encoded in the germline V gene, CDR1 is SGHDN while CDR2 is FVKESK. From cysteine to phenylalanine, the CDR3 is 13 amino acids long. Only the CDR3 DNA stays, 39 bases, in frame from base 1. For this chain, trimming is 4 bases at the V end and 6 bases at the J end, and the number of junction bases without a gene match is 3.